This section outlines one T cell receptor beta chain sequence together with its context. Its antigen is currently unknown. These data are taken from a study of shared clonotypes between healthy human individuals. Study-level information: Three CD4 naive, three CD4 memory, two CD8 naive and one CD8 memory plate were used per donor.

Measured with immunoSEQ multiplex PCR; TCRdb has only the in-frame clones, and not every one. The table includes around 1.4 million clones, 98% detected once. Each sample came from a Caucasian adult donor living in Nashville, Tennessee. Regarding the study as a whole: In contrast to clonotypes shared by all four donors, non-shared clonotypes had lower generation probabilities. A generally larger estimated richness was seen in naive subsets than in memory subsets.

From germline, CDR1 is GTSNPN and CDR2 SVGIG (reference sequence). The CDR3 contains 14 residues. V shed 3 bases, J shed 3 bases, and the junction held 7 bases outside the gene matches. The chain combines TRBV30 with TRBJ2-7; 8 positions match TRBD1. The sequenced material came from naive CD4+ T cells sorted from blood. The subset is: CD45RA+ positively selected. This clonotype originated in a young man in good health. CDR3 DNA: TGTGCCTGGAGCGTCAGGGGGCGCCGCTACGAGCAGTACTTC. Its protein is CAWSVRGRRYEQYF.